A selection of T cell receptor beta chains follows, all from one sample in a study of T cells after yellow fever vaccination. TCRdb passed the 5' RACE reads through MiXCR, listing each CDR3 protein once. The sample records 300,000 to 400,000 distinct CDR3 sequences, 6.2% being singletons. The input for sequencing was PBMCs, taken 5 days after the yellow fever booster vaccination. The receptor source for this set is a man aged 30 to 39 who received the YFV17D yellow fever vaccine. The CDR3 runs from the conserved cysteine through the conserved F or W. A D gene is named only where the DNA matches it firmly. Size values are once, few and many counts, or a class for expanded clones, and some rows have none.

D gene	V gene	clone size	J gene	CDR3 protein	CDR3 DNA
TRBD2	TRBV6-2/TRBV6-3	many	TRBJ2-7	CASDQRGSSYEQYF	TGTGCCAGCGACCAGCGGGGGAGCTCCTACGAGCAGTACTTC
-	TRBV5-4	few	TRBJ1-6	CASKRGGANSPLHF	TGTGCCAGCAAGAGGGGGGGGGCCAATTCACCCCTCCACTTT
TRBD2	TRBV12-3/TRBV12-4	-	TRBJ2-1	CASRLASSYNEQFF	TGTGCCAGCAGACTAGCGTCTTCCTACAATGAGCAGTTCTTC
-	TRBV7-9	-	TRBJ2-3	CASSLATTGGDTQYF	TGTGCCAGCAGCTTAGCGACAACTGGGGGAGATACGCAGTATTTT
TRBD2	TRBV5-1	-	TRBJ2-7	CASSSGTSGRASYEQYF	TGCGCCAGCAGCTCCGGGACTAGCGGGAGGGCCTCCTACGAGCAGTACTTC
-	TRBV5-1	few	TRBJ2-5	CASSLRVERETQYF	TGCGCCAGCAGCTTGCGCGTGGAGAGGGAGACCCAGTACTTC
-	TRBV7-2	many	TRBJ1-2	CASSLVGTTATF	TGTGCCAGCAGCTTAGTAGGGACCACGGCGACCTTC
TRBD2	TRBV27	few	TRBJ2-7	CASSRIQTSGSWNEQYF	TGTGCCAGCAGTCGTATACAGACTAGCGGGAGTTGGAACGAGCAGTACTTC
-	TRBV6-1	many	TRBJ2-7	CASSRTSPLYEQYF	TGTGCCAGCAGTCGGACATCGCCCCTCTACGAGCAGTACTTC
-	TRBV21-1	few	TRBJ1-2	CASSKVVPWTGTELFGYTF	TGTGCCAGCAGCAAAGTGGTACCCTGGACAGGTACTGAACTATTTGGCTACACCTTC
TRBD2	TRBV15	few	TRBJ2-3	CATSGRTSGSTDTQYF	TGTGCCACCAGCGGACGGACTAGCGGGAGCACAGATACGCAGTATTTT
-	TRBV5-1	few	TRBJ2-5	CASSPAPGDQETQYF	TGCGCCAGCAGCCCCGCCCCAGGGGACCAAGAGACCCAGTACTTC
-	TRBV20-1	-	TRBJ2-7	CSAKDGTYSYVEQYF	TGCAGTGCTAAGGACGGGACCTACTCCTACGTCGAGCAGTACTTC
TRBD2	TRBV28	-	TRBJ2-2	CASSRLAGASGELFF	TGTGCCAGCAGCAGACTAGCGGGAGCGTCCGGGGAGCTGTTTTTT
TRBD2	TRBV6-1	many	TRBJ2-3	CASRALAGRTDTQYF	TGTGCCAGCAGGGCACTAGCGGGACGCACAGATACGCAGTATTTT
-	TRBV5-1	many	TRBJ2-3	CASSSGLNTDTQYF	TGCGCCAGCAGCTCCGGACTTAACACAGATACGCAGTATTTT
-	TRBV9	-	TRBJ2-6	CACNRDGRSGANVLTF	TGTGCCTGCAACCGGGACGGACGCTCTGGGGCCAACGTCCTGACTTTC
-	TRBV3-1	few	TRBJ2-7	CASSKVSAYEQYF	TGTGCCAGCAGCAAGGTCAGCGCCTACGAGCAGTACTTC
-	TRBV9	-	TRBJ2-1	CASSVGQSYNEQFF	TGTGCCAGCAGCGTAGGTCAGTCTTACAATGAGCAGTTCTTC
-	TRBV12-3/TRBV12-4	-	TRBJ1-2	CASSPPPGLDGYTF	TGTGCCAGCAGCCCCCCCCCCGGGTTGGATGGCTACACCTTC
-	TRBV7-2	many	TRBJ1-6	CASSLNSPLHF	TGTGCCAGCAGCCTGAATTCACCCCTCCACTTT
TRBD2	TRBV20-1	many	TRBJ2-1	CSARAASGGYNEQFF	TGCAGTGCTCGAGCGGCTAGCGGGGGTTACAATGAGCAGTTCTTC
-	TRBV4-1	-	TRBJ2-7	CASSQDRIMGEQYF	TGCGCCAGCAGCCAAGATCGGATCATGGGCGAGCAGTACTTC
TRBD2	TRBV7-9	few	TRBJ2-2	CASSLRERTGELFF	TGTGCCAGCAGCTTGCGGGAGAGAACCGGGGAGCTGTTTTTT
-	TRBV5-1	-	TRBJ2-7	CASSGTSGQSREQYF	TGCGCCAGCAGCGGTACGTCGGGACAAAGTCGCGAGCAGTACTTC
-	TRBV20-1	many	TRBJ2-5	CSVPKPGRETQYF	TGCAGTGTCCCTAAGCCGGGTCGAGAGACCCAGTACTTC
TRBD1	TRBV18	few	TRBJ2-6	CASSPLLGQGVPGANVLTF	TGTGCCAGCTCACCACTCCTGGGACAGGGAGTCCCTGGGGCCAACGTCCTGACTTTC
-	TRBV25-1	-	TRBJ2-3	CASSPTGAGTDTQYF	TGTGCCAGCAGCCCGACAGGCGCCGGGACAGATACGCAGTATTTT
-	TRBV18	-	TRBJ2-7	CASSPDVGAISYEQYF	TGTGCCAGCTCACCCGACGTCGGGGCTATCTCCTACGAGCAGTACTTC
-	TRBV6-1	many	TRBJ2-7	CASSGVGGYEQYF	TGTGCCAGCAGTGGGGTAGGAGGCTACGAGCAGTACTTC
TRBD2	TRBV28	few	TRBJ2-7	CASSPNIAGVGIYEQYF	TGTGCCAGCAGTCCTAACATAGCGGGCGTGGGGATTTACGAGCAGTACTTC
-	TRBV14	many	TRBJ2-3	CASSHGSPDTQYF	TGTGCCAGCAGCCACGGAAGCCCGGATACGCAGTATTTT
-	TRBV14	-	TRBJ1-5	CASSLRLRPYSNQPQHF	TGTGCCAGCAGCCTTAGGCTTCGACCCTATAGCAATCAGCCCCAGCATTTT
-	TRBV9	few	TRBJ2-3	CASSYDGNTDTQYF	TGTGCCAGCAGCTACGACGGAAACACAGATACGCAGTATTTT
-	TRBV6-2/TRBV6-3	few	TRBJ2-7	CASSYSPGVVEQYF	TGTGCCAGCAGTTACTCGCCGGGGGTAGTCGAGCAGTACTTC
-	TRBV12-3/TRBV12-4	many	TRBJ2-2	CASSLVANTGELFF	TGTGCCAGCAGTTTAGTCGCGAACACCGGGGAGCTGTTTTTT
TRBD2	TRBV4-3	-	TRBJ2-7	CASSHRLAGDREQYF	TGCGCCAGCAGCCATAGACTAGCGGGAGATCGTGAGCAGTACTTC
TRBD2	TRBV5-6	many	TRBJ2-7	CASRRLAGEGYEQYF	TGTGCCAGCAGACGACTAGCGGGAGAAGGATACGAGCAGTACTTC
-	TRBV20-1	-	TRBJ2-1	CSARDLPQRNNEQFF	TGCAGTGCTAGAGATCTCCCTCAGAGGAACAATGAGCAGTTCTTC
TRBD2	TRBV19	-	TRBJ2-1	CASSMGLAGFEQFF	TGTGCCAGTAGTATGGGACTAGCGGGGTTCGAGCAGTTCTTC
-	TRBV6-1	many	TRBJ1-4	CASSFRTARGEKLFF	TGTGCCAGCAGCTTCAGGACTGCCAGAGGTGAAAAACTGTTTTTT
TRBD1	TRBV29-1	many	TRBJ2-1	CSVEGTGVIYNEQFF	TGCAGCGTTGAAGGGACAGGCGTAATTTACAATGAGCAGTTCTTC
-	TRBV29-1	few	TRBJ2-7	CSVTGTDGSYEQYF	TGCAGCGTTACCGGGACGGACGGCTCCTACGAGCAGTACTTC
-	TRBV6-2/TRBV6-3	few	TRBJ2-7	CASSWGDLTYEQYF	TGTGCCAGCAGTTGGGGAGATTTAACCTACGAGCAGTACTTC
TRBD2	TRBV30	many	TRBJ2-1	CAWSVPAGLDVHNEQFF	TGTGCCTGGAGTGTACCCGCGGGACTAGACGTCCACAATGAGCAGTTCTTC
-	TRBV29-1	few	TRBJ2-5	CSVEGGSRETQYF	TGCAGCGTTGAGGGGGGATCCAGGGAGACCCAGTACTTC
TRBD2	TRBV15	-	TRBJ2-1	CATSRGLAGGPRENEQFF	TGTGCCACCAGCAGAGGACTAGCGGGAGGGCCCAGGGAAAATGAGCAGTTCTTC
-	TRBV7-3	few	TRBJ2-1	CASSSTRDLGPNEQFF	TGTGCCAGCAGCTCCACCCGGGACCTGGGACCAAATGAGCAGTTCTTC
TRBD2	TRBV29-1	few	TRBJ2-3	CSVVASGRGTDTQYF	TGCAGCGTTGTGGCTAGCGGGAGGGGCACAGATACGCAGTATTTT
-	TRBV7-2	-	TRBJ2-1	CASSLRGAQEQFF	TGTGCCAGCAGCCTCCGGGGGGCCCAGGAGCAGTTCTTC
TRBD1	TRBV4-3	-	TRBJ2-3	CSSSQVGTGTDTQYF	TGCTCCAGCAGCCAAGTCGGGACAGGGACAGATACGCAGTATTTT
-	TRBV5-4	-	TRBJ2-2	CASSLAIAGFSGELFF	TGTGCCAGCAGCTTGGCCATTGCAGGGTTTAGCGGGGAGCTGTTTTTT
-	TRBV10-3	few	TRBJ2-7	CAISPPGEGYEQYF	TGTGCCATCAGCCCCCCGGGAGAGGGATACGAGCAGTACTTC
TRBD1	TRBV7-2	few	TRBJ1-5	CASSLGQGVPRQPQHF	TGTGCCAGCAGCTTAGGCCAGGGGGTCCCTCGGCAGCCCCAGCATTTT
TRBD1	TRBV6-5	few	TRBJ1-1	CASRFRDRAYTEAFF	TGTGCCAGCAGATTCCGGGACAGGGCCTACACTGAAGCTTTCTTT